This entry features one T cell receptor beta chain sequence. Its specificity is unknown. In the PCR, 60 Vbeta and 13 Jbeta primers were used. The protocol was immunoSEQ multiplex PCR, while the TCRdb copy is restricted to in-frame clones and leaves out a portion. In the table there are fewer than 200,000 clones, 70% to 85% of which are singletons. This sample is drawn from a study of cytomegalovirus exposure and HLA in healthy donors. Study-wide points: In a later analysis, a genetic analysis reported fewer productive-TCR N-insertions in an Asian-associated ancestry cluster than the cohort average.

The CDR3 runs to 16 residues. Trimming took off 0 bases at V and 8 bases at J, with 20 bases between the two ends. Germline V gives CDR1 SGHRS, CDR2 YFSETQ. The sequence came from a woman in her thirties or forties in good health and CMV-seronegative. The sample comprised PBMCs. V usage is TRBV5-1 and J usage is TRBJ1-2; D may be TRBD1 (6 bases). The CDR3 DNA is TGCGCCAGCAGCTTGGCCGGTAGGGACACCCCGGGAGGCTACACCTTC. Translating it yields CASSLAGRDTPGGYTF.